Listed here are 17 T cell receptor beta chains from one sample, sequenced in a study of cytomegalovirus exposure and HLA in healthy donors. Use of 60 Vbeta and 13 Jbeta primers characterized the PCR. Profiling relied on immunoSEQ multiplex PCR, and the TCRdb table lists in-frame clones only, not all of them. The table records around 200,000 clones, 80% of them present only once. Sequenced: PBMCs. The source is a man aged 40-49 years in good health and CMV-seropositive.

This clone was seen once. The chain is built from TRBV6-5 and TRBJ2-7; 11 bases align to TRBD1. The V and J ends lost 2 bases and 4 bases, in that order; junction bases with no gene match: 4. The germline gives CDR1 MNHEY, CDR2 SVGAGI. The CDR3 loop spans 15 amino acids. The CDR3 region has the DNA TGTGCCAGCAGTTACGGGACAGGGGGGAGGTACGAGCAGTACTTC. The encoded protein is CASSYGTGGRYEQYF.

This chain connects TRBV4-3 to TRBJ2-2; D not resolved. Germline V gene sequence: CDR1 LGHNA, CDR2 YSLEER. The CDR3 length is 17 residues. V was pared by 0 bases and J by 2 bases, with 13 bases between. The CDR3 is CASSQDVASPNTGELFF. The CDR3 coding sequence is TGCGCCAGCAGCCAAGATGTAGCTTCCCCCAACACCGGGGAGCTGTTTTTT.

This clone has more than one count but fewer than ten. V usage is TRBV7-3 and J usage is TRBJ1-5; D is ambiguous. V was pared by 4 bases and J by 5 bases, with 18 bases between. Germline V gene lookup returns CDR1 SGHTA and CDR2 FQGTGA. CDR3 length: 16 amino acids. CDR3 bases: TGTGCCAGCAGCTGCTGTCCACGGCGGGGAGATCAGCCCCAGCATTTT. Translated: CASSCCPRRGDQPQHF. Based on the CDR3 plus reference TRBV7-3 and TRBJ1-5, the full variable domain is GAGVSQTPSNKVTEKGKYVELRCDPISGHTALYWYRQSLGQGPEFLIYFQGTGAADDSGLPNDRFFAVRPEGSVSTLKIQRTERGDSAVYLCASSCCPRRGDQPQHFGDGTRLSIL.

The chain couples TRBV6-6 to TRBJ1-5; a possible D gene is TRBD1 (6 bases). The CDR3 extends over 15 amino acids. Germline assignment: CDR1 MNHNY and CDR2 SVGAGI (reference sequence). Trimming took off 6 bases at V and 6 bases at J, with 18 bases between the two ends. CDR3 amino acids: CASRPVGGPVQPQHF. The DNA for the CDR3 is TGTGCCAGCAGGCCCGTCGGGGGGCCCGTTCAGCCCCAGCATTTT.

The chain links TRBV7-2 to TRBJ2-7, with 8 bases aligning to TRBD1. The trim removed 1 base at V and 2 bases at J, leaving 1 base unmatched. This CDR3 comprises 14 residues. Germline lookup yields CDR1 SGHTA and CDR2 FQGNSA. DNA for the CDR3: TGTGCCAGCAGCTTAGAGGGACAGGCCTACGAGCAGTACTTC. It encodes CASSLEGQAYEQYF.

The chain combines TRBV7-9 with TRBJ1-5, with D unclear. Germline CDR1 reads SEHNR; CDR2 reads FQNEAQ (reference sequence). Trimming left V 0 bases short and J 3 bases short, with 9 bases between. There are 15 residues in the CDR3. The CDR3 region has the DNA TGTGCCAGCAGCTTAGCGGGCCCTAACAATCAGCCCCAGCATTTT. Its protein is CASSLAGPNNQPQHF.

The chain couples TRBV7-9 to TRBJ2-2, with D perhaps matching TRBD2 (5 bases). Germline lookup yields CDR1 SEHNR and CDR2 FQNEAQ (reference sequence). CDR3 length: 12 residues. The V and J ends lost 6 bases and 6 bases respectively, with 8 bases between them. The CDR3 coding sequence is TGTGCCAGCAGACCACTAGCCGGGGAGCTGTTTTTT. It yields the protein CASRPLAGELFF.

The genes are TRBV21-1 and TRBJ1-4. TRBV21-1 is described as a pseudogene. This CDR3 comprises 14 residues. The DNA of the CDR3 is TGTGCCAGCAGCCCTTGGTCGGGTAATGAAAAACTGTTTTTT. Its translation is CASSPWSGNEKLFF.

The V call is TRBV30, the J call TRBJ2-7; 9 nucleotides agree with TRBD2. Losses at the gene ends were 0 bases for V and 2 bases for J; bases not matched to a gene: 5. CDR3 length: 15 amino acids. Germline values: CDR1 GTSNPN, CDR2 SVGIG (reference sequence). The CDR3 loop reads CAWSVGPSGAYEQYF. The CDR3 nucleotides read TGTGCCTGGAGTGTAGGGCCTAGCGGGGCCTACGAGCAGTACTTC.

This chain links TRBV4-2 with TRBJ1-5, with D perhaps matching TRBD1 (6 bases). Germline CDR1 is LGHNA and CDR2 is YNFKEQ. V lost 3 bases, J lost 3 bases, and 24 bases lay in between. This CDR3 region has 19 residues. The CDR3: CASSQGAFELSTINQPQHF. The CDR3 DNA reads as TGTGCCAGCAGCCAGGGGGCCTTCGAGTTGTCGACCATCAATCAGCCCCAGCATTTT.

The CDR3, as DNA: TGTGCCAGCAGTTTGTGGTCGGGGAACACTGAAGCTTTCTTT. Translation gives CASSLWSGNTEAFF. The chain carries TRBV28 and TRBJ1-1; the D is unclear. CDR1 and CDR2 from the germline V gene are MDHEN and SYDVKM. Trimming removed 3 bases at V and 1 base at J, with 9 bases between. This CDR3 region has 14 residues.

The CDR3 sequence is CASSEDFGPANTEAFF. CDR3 in DNA: TGCGCCAGCAGTGAGGACTTCGGTCCGGCGAACACTGAAGCTTTCTTT. V and J are TRBV10-1 and TRBJ1-1; D remains unclear. Germline V gives CDR1 WNHNN, CDR2 SYGVQD (reference sequence). V gave up 2 bases and J gave up 1 base, with 14 bases separating them. This CDR3 is 16 amino acids long.

This clone was detected a few times. V and J are TRBV10-1 and TRBJ2-3; TRBD1 aligns across 8 bases. The length of the CDR3 is 16 residues. The germline gives CDR1 WNHNN, CDR2 SYGVQD (reference sequence). Trimming at V came to 4 bases and at J to 0 bases, leaving 6 bases not matched to a gene. CDR3 in amino acids: CASSADRALSTDTQYF. The CDR3 DNA reads TGCGCCAGCAGTGCGGACAGGGCTCTTAGCACAGATACGCAGTATTTT.

This clone was seen a handful of times. At the DNA level, this CDR3 is encoded by other sequences in the same sample as well. This sequence joins TRBV5-4 and TRBJ1-2, with a possible D match to TRBD1 (6 bases). Germline loops: CDR1 SGHNT, CDR2 YYREEE (reference sequence). This CDR3 has 13 residues. V lost 2 bases and J lost 1, with 6 bases in between. CDR3 amino acids: CASSLQGNYGYTF. In DNA form, the CDR3 reads TGTGCCAGCAGCTTACAGGGTAACTATGGCTACACCTTC.

The count of this clone is one. The chain links TRBV10-3 to TRBJ1-2; 7 positions agree with TRBD1. Per the germline V gene, CDR1 is ENHRY and CDR2 is SYGVKD. The V segment lost 10 bases and the J segment 5 bases; nucleotides outside the gene matches: 7. The CDR3 covers 12 residues. The CDR3, as DNA: TGTGCCACATGGACAGGTCTGTATGGCTACACCTTC. Protein sequence: CATWTGLYGYTF.

The rearrangement links TRBV19 to TRBJ1-4, with 9 positions matching TRBD1. The J segment lost 4 bases and the V segment lost 6 bases, leaving 9 bases of the junction unmatched. This CDR3 is built from 16 residues. The germline V gene encodes CDR1 LNHDA and CDR2 SQIVND (reference sequence). The CDR3: CASSNPGQGINEKLFF. Here the CDR3 DNA reads TGTGCCAGTAGCAACCCGGGACAGGGAATTAATGAAAAACTGTTTTTT.

The chain joins TRBV5-4 to TRBJ2-2, with a possible D match to TRBD2 (6 bases). Trimming cost V 0 bases and J 6 bases, with 9 bases left between them. The CDR3 totals 14 residues. Germline CDR1 SGHNT, CDR2 YYREEE (reference sequence). CDR3 sequence (DNA): TGTGCCAGCAGCTTGGACCCTAGCGCCGGGGAGCTGTTTTTT. Protein product: CASSLDPSAGELFF. Full variable domain (missing parts from reference TRBV5-4 and TRBJ2-2): ETGVTQSPTHLIKTRGQQVTLRCSSQSGHNTVSWYQQALGQGPQFIFQYYREEENGRGNFPPRFSGLQFPNYSSELNVNALELDDSALYLCASSLDPSAGELFFGEGSRLTVL.